This TCR beta chain was identified during a study of blood T cell repertoires in COVID-19. About the research overall: Samples came from the United States, Italy and Spain, spanning acute and convalescent COVID-19. Sources were T cells, B-cell-depleted T cells, or PBMCs; the material itself was cDNA or gDNA.

The CDR3 loop spans 18 amino acids. The V end lost 6 bases, the J end lost 2 bases, and 25 bases lay between the germline ends. Germline CDR1 and CDR2: MNHEY and SMNVEV (reference sequence). In the original processing: Counts of nucleated cells, estimated from reference gene primer amplification, were obtained. Sequencing was performed with immunoSEQ multiplex PCR; in TCRdb, only in-frame clones are kept and a portion is missing. That table gives V, J and clone size, and the DNA gave D and trimming. The table records over 55,000 clones, 70% to 90% of them present only once. The TCR comes from a human donor with active COVID-19. The donor label of this sample is uncertain. The chain is built from TRBV27 and TRBJ2-5; weak D call: TRBD2 (6 bases). Input material: peripheral blood. The CDR3 sequence: CASSLKNWYSGSQETQYF. CDR3 sequence (DNA): TGTGCCAGCAGCCTGAAAAACTGGTATAGCGGAAGTCAAGAGACCCAGTACTTC.